Listed below are T cell receptor beta chains from one sample, sequenced in a study of blood T cell repertoires in COVID-19. Profiled with immunoSEQ multiplex PCR; TCRdb holds only in-frame clones, not every one. The sample consists of more than 95,000 clones, around 85% of them appearing once. Sequencing used peripheral blood. The receptors shown here come from a man aged 45-65 years with acute or convalescent COVID-19. CDR3s include the opening cysteine and the closing phenylalanine or tryptophan. D genes are given only for firm matches. Clone size, where shown, is once, few, many, or a class for clones that have expanded.

TRBD2,TRBV5-4,NA,TRBJ2-1,CASSLGREGHNEQFF,TGTGCCAGCAGCTTGGGTCGGGAGGGCCATAATGAGCAGTTCTTC
TRBD2,TRBV6-7,NA,TRBJ2-5,CASTHPAGGQETQYF,TGTGCCAGCACCCACCCAGCGGGGGGCCAGGAGACCCAGTACTTC
TRBD1,TRBV27,NA,TRBJ1-4,CARWGQGSEKLFF,TGTGCCAGATGGGGACAGGGAAGCGAAAAACTGTTTTTT
TRBD1,TRBV11-2,NA,TRBJ2-1,CASSLDRDNEQFF,TGTGCCAGCAGCCTGGACAGGGATAATGAGCAGTTCTTC
NA,TRBV4-1,NA,TRBJ1-1,CASSQPVGGKMNTEAFF,TGCGCCAGCAGCCAACCCGTGGGGGGGAAAATGAACACTGAAGCTTTCTTT
TRBD2,TRBV7-2,NA,TRBJ2-5,CASSPRGSGGETQYF,TGTGCCAGCAGCCCCCGAGGGAGCGGGGGAGAGACCCAGTACTTC
TRBD1,TRBV7-3,few,TRBJ2-3,CASSFAGTVLGTDTQYF,TGTGCCAGCAGCTTCGCCGGGACAGTCCTCGGCACAGATACGCAGTATTTT
NA,TRBV23-1,once,TRBJ2-7,CASSLVWGQEYEQYF,TGCGCCAGCAGTCTCGTCTGGGGGCAGGAATACGAGCAGTACTTC
TRBD2,TRBV9,NA,TRBJ2-2,CASSATSGAGGELFF,TGTGCCAGCAGCGCCACTAGCGGGGCTGGTGGGGAGCTGTTTTTT
TRBD1,TRBV18,NA,TRBJ1-2,CASSPETGGVGYTF,TGTGCCAGCTCACCAGAAACAGGGGGCGTGGGCTACACCTTC
TRBD1,TRBV19,many,TRBJ1-5,CASSKDRSQHF,TGTGCCAGTAGTAAGGACAGGTCCCAGCATTTT
NA,TRBV9,NA,TRBJ1-3,CASSVGAGGNTIYF,TGTGCCAGCAGCGTAGGGGCGGGAGGAAACACCATATATTTT
NA,TRBV18,NA,TRBJ1-1,CASSLLNSNSGTEAFF,TGTGCCAGCTCACTACTGAATTCTAATTCGGGCACTGAAGCTTTCTTT
NA,TRBV6-1,few,TRBJ1-1,CASSETWGANTEAFF,TGTGCCAGCAGTGAAACCTGGGGAGCGAACACTGAAGCTTTCTTT
TRBD1,TRBV3-1/TRBV3-2,NA,TRBJ2-2,CASSRQGGTGELFF,TGTGCCAGCAGCCGACAGGGGGGGACAGGGGAGCTGTTTTTT
NA,TRBV11-3,few,TRBJ1-3,CASSVGGSAGNTIYF,TGTGCCAGCAGCGTAGGAGGTTCCGCTGGAAACACCATATATTTT
NA,TRBV7-6,NA,TRBJ2-3,CASSLAPNRPETQYF,TGTGCCAGCAGCTTAGCTCCAAACCGTCCGGAGACGCAGTATTTT
NA,TRBV10-3,NA,TRBJ1-6,CAISGGGGSSYNSPLHF,TGTGCCATCAGTGGGGGAGGCGGGAGCTCCTATAATTCACCCCTCCACTTT
TRBD1,TRBV6-5,NA,TRBJ1-2,CATARTGRYGYTF,TGTGCCACCGCCCGGACAGGTCGATATGGCTACACCTTC
NA,TRBV12-3/TRBV12-4,NA,TRBJ1-2,CASSFPQYGYTF,TGTGCCAGCAGTTTCCCACAGTATGGCTACACCTTC
NA,TRBV28,NA,TRBJ2-3,CASRRFGDTDTQYF,TGTGCCAGCAGACGGTTCGGGGACACAGATACGCAGTATTTT
NA,TRBV7-6,NA,TRBJ2-1,CASSLPSLSDEQFF,TGTGCCAGCAGCTTACCATCCCTGTCGGATGAGCAGTTCTTC
TRBD1,TRBV29-1,NA,TRBJ2-5,CSAAGGHQETQYF,TGCAGCGCTGCAGGGGGCCACCAAGAGACCCAGTACTTC
NA,TRBV7-3,NA,TRBJ2-1,CASSRTGLYNEQFF,TGTGCCAGCAGCCGAACAGGGTTGTACAATGAGCAGTTCTTC
NA,TRBV11-2,NA,TRBJ1-5,CASSLDGMGLQPQHF,TGTGCCAGCAGTCTAGACGGCATGGGACTTCAGCCCCAGCATTTT
TRBD2,TRBV6-5,NA,TRBJ2-3,CASSYGLAGGLQYF,TGTGCCAGCAGTTACGGGTTAGCGGGAGGTTTGCAGTATTTT
TRBD1,TRBV28,NA,TRBJ1-6,CASSRTGRLSPLHF,TGTGCCAGCAGCCGGACAGGGAGACTTTCACCCCTCCACTTT
NA,TRBV15,NA,TRBJ2-7,CATSREDRTYEQYF,TGTGCCACCAGCAGAGAGGACAGAACCTACGAGCAGTACTTC
NA,TRBV28,NA,TRBJ1-1,CASTVPATDTEAFF,TGTGCCAGCACCGTGCCCGCGACAGACACTGAAGCTTTCTTT
NA,TRBV30,NA,TRBJ2-3,CAWSQRKSDTQYF,TGTGCCTGGAGCCAGCGGAAGTCAGATACGCAGTATTTT
TRBD2,TRBV11-2,NA,TRBJ2-1,CASSLGLAGGLGYNEQFF,TGTGCCAGCAGCTTAGGATTAGCGGGGGGGCTCGGTTACAATGAGCAGTTCTTC
TRBD1,TRBV4-1,once,TRBJ2-7,CASSRGDRGHYEQYF,TGCGCCAGCAGCCGGGGCGACAGGGGGCATTACGAGCAGTACTTC
NA,TRBV19,NA,TRBJ2-1,CASSISQIREQFF,TGTGCCAGTAGTATTTCACAAATTCGTGAGCAGTTCTTC
NA,TRBV7-6,NA,TRBJ2-2,CASNSPSLNTGELFF,TGTGCCAGCAACTCGCCGAGCCTGAACACCGGGGAGCTGTTTTTT
TRBD1,TRBV14,few,TRBJ2-2,CASRGQGGSNTGELFF,TGTGCCAGCAGGGGACAGGGGGGATCGAACACCGGGGAGCTGTTTTTT
NA,TRBV6-1,NA,TRBJ1-2,CASSGRGGDPNYGYTF,TGTGCCAGCAGTGGCCGAGGGGGGGACCCTAACTATGGCTACACCTTC
TRBD2,TRBV11-3,NA,TRBJ2-3,CASSLAGGPTDTQYF,TGTGCCAGCAGCTTAGCGGGGGGGCCGACAGATACGCAGTATTTT
NA,TRBV13,NA,TRBJ2-7,CASSFDGIQWEQYF,TGTGCCAGCAGCTTTGACGGGATCCAGTGGGAGCAGTACTTC
NA,TRBV28,few,TRBJ1-2,CASSLRVNYGYTF,TGTGCCAGCAGTTTGAGGGTTAACTATGGCTACACCTTC
TRBD1,TRBV2,once,TRBJ1-6,CASRSPLRQGVSKPLHF,TGTGCCAGCAGGAGTCCCCTCCGACAGGGGGTGTCTAAGCCCCTCCACTTT
NA,TRBV7-3,few,TRBJ2-2,CASSLVGGDTGELFF,TGTGCCAGCAGCTTAGTCGGCGGGGACACCGGGGAGCTGTTTTTT
NA,TRBV6-5,NA,TRBJ2-7,CASSPPGYEQYF,TGTGCCAGCAGCCCCCCCGGGTACGAGCAGTACTTC
NA,TRBV27,once,TRBJ1-2,CASSQGNYGYTF,TGTGCCAGCAGCCAGGGGAACTATGGCTACACCTTC
TRBD2,TRBV5-1,NA,TRBJ2-2,CASSFRLAGDTGELFF,TGCGCCAGCAGCTTTAGACTAGCGGGTGACACCGGGGAGCTGTTTTTT
TRBD1,TRBV2,NA,TRBJ2-3,CASSWGQGGDTQYF,TGTGCCAGCAGTTGGGGACAGGGGGGAGATACGCAGTATTTT
TRBD2,TRBV11-2,NA,TRBJ2-1,CASSSLRLAHEQFF,TGTGCCAGCAGCTCTCTTCGACTAGCCCATGAGCAGTTCTTC